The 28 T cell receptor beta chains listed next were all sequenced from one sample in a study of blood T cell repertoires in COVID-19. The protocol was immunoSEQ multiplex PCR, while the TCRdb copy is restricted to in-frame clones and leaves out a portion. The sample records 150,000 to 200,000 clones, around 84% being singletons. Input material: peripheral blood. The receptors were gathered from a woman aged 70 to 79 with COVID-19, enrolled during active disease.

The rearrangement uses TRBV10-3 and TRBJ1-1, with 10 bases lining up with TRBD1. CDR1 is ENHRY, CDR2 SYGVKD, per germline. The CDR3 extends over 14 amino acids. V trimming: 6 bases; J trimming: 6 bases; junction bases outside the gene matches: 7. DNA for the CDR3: TGTGCCATCAGGCCGGGACAGGGGAGCCCTGAAGCTTTCTTT. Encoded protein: CAIRPGQGSPEAFF.

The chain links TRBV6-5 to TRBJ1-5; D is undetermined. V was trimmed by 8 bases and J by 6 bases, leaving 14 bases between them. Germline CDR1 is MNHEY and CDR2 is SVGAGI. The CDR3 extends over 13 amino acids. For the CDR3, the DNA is TGTGCCAGCCAGAAAGAGGTGGGTCAGCCCCAGCATTTT. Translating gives CASQKEVGQPQHF.

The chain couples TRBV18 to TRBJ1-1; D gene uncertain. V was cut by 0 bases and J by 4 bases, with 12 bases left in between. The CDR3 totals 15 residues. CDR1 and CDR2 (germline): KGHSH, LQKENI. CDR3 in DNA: TGTGCCAGCTCACCACCAACAGCCCGCGTCACTGAAGCTTTCTTT. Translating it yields CASSPPTARVTEAFF.

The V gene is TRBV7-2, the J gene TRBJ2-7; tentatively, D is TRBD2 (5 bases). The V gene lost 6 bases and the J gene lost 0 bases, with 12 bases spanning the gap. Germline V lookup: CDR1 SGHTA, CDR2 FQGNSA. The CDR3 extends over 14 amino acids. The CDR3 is CASRRPAGSYEQYF. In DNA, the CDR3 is TGTGCCAGCAGACGGCCGGCGGGCTCCTACGAGCAGTACTTC. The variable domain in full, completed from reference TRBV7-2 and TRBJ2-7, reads GAGVSQSPSNKVTEKGKDVELRCDPISGHTALYWYRQSLGQGLEFLIYFQGNSAPDKSGLPSDRFSAERTGGSVSTLTIQRTQQEDSAVYLCASRRPAGSYEQYFGPGTRLTVT.

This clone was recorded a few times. CDR3 in DNA: TGCAGCGTTGACAGGGGTAAGGGCTATGGCTACACCTTC. Its protein product is CSVDRGKGYGYTF. This chain joins TRBV29-1 and TRBJ1-2; maybe TRBD1 (6 bases). The CDR3 has 13 residues. Trimming left V 3 bases short and J 4 bases short, with 12 bases between. Looked up from germline, CDR1 is SQVTM and CDR2 is ANQGSEA.

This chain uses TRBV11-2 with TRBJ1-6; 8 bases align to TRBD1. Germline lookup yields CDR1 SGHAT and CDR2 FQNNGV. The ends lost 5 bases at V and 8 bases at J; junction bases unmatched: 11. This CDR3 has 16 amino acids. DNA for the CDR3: TGTGCCAGCAGCCTCGATTCGCCGACAGGGGATTCACCCCTCCACTTT. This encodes CASSLDSPTGDSPLHF.

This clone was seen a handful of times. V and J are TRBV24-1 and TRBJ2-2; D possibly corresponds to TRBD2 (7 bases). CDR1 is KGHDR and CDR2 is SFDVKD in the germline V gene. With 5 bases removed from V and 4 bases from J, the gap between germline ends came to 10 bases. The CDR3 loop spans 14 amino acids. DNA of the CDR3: TGTGCCACCAGTGGGGGGGGGCGCACCGGGGAGCTGTTTTTT. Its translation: CATSGGGRTGELFF.

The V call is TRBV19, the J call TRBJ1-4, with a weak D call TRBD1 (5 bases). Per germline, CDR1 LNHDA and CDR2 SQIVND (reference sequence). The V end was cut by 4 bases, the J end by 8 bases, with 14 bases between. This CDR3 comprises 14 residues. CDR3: CASSTPKGMEKLFF. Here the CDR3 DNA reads TGTGCCAGTAGTACGCCAAAGGGGATGGAAAAACTGTTTTTT.

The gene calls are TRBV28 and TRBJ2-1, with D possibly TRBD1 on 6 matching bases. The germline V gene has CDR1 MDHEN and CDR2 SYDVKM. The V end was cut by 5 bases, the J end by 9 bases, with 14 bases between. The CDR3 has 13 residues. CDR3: CASSVTRGGEQFF. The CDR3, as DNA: TGTGCCAGCAGTGTAACCAGGGGTGGTGAGCAGTTCTTC.

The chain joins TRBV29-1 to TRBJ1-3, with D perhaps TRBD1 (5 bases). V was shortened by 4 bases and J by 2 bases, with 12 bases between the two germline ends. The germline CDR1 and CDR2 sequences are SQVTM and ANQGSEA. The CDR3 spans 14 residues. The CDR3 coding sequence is TGCAGCGTTGGAGAGGGGAGTCCTGGAAACACCATATATTTT. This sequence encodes CSVGEGSPGNTIYF.

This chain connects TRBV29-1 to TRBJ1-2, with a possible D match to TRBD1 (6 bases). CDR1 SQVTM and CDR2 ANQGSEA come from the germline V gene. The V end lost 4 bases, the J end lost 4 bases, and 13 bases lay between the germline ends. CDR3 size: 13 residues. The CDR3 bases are TGCAGCGTTGCCGGGACACCTATCTATGGCTACACCTTC. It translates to CSVAGTPIYGYTF.

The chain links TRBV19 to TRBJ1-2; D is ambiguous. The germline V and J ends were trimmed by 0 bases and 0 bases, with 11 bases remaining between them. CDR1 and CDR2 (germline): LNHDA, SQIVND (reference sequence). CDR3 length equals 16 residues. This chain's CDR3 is CASSIDYWGANYGYTF. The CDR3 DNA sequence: TGTGCCAGTAGTATAGATTATTGGGGAGCTAACTATGGCTACACCTTC. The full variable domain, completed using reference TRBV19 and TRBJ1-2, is DGGITQSPKYLFRKEGQNVTLSCEQNLNHDAMYWYRQDPGQGLRLIYYSQIVNDFQKGDIAEGYSVSREKKESFPLTVTSAQKNPTAFYLCASSIDYWGANYGYTFGSGTRLTVV.

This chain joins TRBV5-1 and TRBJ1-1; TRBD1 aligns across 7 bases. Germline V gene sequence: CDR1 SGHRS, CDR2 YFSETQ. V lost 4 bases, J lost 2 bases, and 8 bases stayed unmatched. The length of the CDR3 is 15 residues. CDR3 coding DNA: TGCGCCAGCAGCCAAGCCGGGACAGTCAACACTGAAGCTTTCTTT. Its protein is CASSQAGTVNTEAFF.

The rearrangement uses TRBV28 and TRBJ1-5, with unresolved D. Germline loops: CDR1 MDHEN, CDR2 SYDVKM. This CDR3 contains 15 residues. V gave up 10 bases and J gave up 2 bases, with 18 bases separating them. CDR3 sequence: CATRWTSAGNQPQHF. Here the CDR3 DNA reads TGTGCCACTCGCTGGACCTCAGCGGGCAATCAGCCCCAGCATTTT.

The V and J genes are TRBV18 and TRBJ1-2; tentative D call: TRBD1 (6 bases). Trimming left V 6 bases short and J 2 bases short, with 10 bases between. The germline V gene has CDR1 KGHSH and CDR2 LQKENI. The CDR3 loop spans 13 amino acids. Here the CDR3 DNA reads TGTGCCAGCTCTCTACAGGGAAACTATGGCTACACCTTC. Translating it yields CASSLQGNYGYTF. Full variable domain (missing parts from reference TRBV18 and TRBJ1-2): NAGVMQNPRHLVRRRGQEARLRCSPMKGHSHVYWYRQLPEEGLKFMVYLQKENIIDESGMPKERFSAEFPKEGPSILRIQQVVRGDSAAYFCASSLQGNYGYTFGSGTRLTVV.

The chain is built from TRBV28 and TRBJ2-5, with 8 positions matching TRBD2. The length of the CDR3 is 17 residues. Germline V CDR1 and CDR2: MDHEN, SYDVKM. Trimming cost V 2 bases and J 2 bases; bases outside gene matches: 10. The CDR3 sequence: CASSLVELAGRQETQYF. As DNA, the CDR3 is TGTGCCAGCAGTTTAGTAGAATTAGCGGGGAGACAAGAGACCCAGTACTTC.

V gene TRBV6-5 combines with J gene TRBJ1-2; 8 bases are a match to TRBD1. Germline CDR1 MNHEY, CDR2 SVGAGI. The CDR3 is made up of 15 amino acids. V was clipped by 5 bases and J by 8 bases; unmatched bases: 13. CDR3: CASSPNDRGRYGYTF. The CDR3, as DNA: TGTGCCAGCAGTCCTAACGACAGGGGAAGATACGGCTACACCTTC.

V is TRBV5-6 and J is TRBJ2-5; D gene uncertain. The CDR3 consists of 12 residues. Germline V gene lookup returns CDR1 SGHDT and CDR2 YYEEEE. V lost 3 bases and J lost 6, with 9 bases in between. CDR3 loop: CASSSGSKTQYF. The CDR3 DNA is TGTGCCAGCAGCTCCGGTAGTAAGACCCAGTACTTC.

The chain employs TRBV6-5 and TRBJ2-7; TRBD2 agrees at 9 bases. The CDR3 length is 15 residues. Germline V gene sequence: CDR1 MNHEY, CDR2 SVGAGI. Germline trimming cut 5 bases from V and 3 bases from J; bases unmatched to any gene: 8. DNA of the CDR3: TGTGCCAGCAGTCGGGGAACTAGCGGGTTCTACGAGCAGTACTTC. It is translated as CASSRGTSGFYEQYF.

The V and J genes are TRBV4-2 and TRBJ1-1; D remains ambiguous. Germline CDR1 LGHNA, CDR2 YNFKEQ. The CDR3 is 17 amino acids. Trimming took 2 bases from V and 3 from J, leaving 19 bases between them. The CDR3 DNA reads TGTGCCAGCAGCCAAACCTTGGGCCAGTGGCAGGACACTGAAGCTTTCTTT. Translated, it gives CASSQTLGQWQDTEAFF.

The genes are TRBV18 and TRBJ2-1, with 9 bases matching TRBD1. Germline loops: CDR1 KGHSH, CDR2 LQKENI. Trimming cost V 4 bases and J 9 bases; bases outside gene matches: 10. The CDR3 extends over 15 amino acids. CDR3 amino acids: CASSHGGQGLGEQFF. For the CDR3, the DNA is TGTGCCAGCTCACATGGGGGACAGGGTTTGGGTGAGCAGTTCTTC.

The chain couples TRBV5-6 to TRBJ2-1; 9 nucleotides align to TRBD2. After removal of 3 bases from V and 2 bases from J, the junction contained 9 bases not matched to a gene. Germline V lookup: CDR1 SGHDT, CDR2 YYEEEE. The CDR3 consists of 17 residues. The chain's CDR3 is CASSYASTSGAYNEQFF. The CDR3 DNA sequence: TGTGCCAGCAGCTATGCTTCGACTAGCGGAGCCTACAATGAGCAGTTCTTC.

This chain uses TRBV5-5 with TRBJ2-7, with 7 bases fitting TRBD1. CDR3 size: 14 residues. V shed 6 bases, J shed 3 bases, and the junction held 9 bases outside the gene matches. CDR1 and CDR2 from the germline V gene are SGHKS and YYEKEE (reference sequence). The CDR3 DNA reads TGTGCCAGCAACCCATTGACAGGGCGCTACGAGCAGTACGTC. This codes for CASNPLTGRYEQYV.

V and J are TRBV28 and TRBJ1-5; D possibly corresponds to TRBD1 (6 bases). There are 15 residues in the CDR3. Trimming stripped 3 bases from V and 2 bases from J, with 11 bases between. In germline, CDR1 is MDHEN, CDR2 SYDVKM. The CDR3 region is CASSLRGGGNQPQHF. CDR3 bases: TGTGCCAGCAGTTTGAGAGGGGGTGGCAATCAGCCCCAGCATTTT.

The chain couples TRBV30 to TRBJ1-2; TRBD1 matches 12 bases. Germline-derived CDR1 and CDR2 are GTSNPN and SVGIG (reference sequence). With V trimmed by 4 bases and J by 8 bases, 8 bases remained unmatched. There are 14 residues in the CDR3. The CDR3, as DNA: TGTGCCTGGAACTACCCCGGGACAGGGGGCGGCTACACCTTC. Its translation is CAWNYPGTGGGYTF.

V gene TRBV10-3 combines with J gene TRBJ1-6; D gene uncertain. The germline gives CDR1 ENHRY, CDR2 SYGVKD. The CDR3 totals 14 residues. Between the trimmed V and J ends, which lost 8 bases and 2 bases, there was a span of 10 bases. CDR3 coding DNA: TGTGCCATCTCCCGGGATCCCTATAATTCACCCCTCCACTTT. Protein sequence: CAISRDPYNSPLHF.

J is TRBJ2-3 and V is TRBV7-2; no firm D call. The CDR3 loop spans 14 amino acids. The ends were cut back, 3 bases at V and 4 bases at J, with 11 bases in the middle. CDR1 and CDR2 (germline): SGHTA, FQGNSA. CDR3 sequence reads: CASSFATRADTQYF. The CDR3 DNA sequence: TGTGCCAGCAGCTTCGCGACCCGGGCAGATACGCAGTATTTT.

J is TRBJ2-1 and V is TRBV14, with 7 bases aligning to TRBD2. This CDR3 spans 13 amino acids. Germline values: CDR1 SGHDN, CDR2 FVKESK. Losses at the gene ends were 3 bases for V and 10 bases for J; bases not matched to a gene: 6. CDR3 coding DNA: TGTGCCAGCAGCCAGCTGGATAGCGGGGAGCAGTTCTTC. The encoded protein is CASSQLDSGEQFF.